This TCR beta chain was captured in a study of OX40 agonist ivuxolimab in advanced cancers. Across the whole study: Those enrolled were approximately 78% male, with a mean age of about 60 years and ages from about 20 to 90.

Germline V lookup: CDR1 SGDLS, CDR2 YYNGEE. Trimming took 0 bases from V and 5 from J, leaving 17 bases between them. CDR3 size: 16 residues. Only in-frame clones appear in the TCRdb table, and some are missing; sequencing was by immunoSEQ multiplex PCR. Counted here are 150,000 to 190,000 clones, 94% occurring once; the ten biggest clones make up around 0.33%. About this clone itself: Its matching antigen is unknown.

Broader study findings: Within 6 weeks, CD4+ and CD8+ blood T cells expanded clonally at 0.1 to 3.0 mg/kg. Fewer expanded clones were found on average in CD4+ than in CD8+ T cells. Compared with others, partial responders at 0.1-3.0 mg/kg displayed clonal expansion among the lowest.

The chain is built from TRBV9 and TRBJ2-5; D is possibly TRBD2 (6 bases). The specimen was CD4+ or CD8+ T cells sorted from blood, collected in a trial of the OX40 agonist ivuxolimab. The sequence came from an adult with an advanced solid tumor such as melanoma, head and neck, liver or kidney cancer. The CDR3 is CASSVGRASRGETQYF. As DNA, the CDR3 is TGTGCCAGCAGCGTAGGTCGGGCTAGCCGGGGGGAGACCCAGTACTTC.